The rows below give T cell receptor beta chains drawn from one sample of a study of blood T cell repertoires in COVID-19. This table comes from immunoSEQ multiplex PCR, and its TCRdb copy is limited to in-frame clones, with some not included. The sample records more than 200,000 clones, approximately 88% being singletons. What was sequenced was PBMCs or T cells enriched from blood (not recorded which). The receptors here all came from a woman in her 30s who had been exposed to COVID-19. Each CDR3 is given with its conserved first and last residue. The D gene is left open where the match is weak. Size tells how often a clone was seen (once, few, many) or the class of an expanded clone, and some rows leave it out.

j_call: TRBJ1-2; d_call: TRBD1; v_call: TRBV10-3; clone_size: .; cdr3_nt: TGTGCCATTGGACAGGGCGGCTACACCTTC; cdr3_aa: CAIGQGGYTF
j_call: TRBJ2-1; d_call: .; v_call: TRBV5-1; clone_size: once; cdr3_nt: TGCGCCAGCAGCTTTCCGGGGGGCGATGAGCAGTTCTTC; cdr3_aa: CASSFPGGDEQFF
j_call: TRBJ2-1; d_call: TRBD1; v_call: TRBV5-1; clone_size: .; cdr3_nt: TGCGCCAGCAGCCAGGGACAGGGGCACTACAATGAGCAGTTCTTC; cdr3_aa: CASSQGQGHYNEQFF
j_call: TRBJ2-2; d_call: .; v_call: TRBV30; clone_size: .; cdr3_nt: TGTGCCTGGAACCCCCCGGGCACCGGGGAGCTGTTTTTT; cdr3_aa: CAWNPPGTGELFF
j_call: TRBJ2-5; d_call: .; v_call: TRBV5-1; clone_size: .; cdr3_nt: TGCGCCAGCAGCTTGGACAGGGTGGAGACCCAGTACTTC; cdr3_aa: CASSLDRVETQYF
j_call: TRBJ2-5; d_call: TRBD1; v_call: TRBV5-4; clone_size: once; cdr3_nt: TGTGCCAGCAGCTTCCGGGACAGGGGAGAGACCCAGTACTTC; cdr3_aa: CASSFRDRGETQYF
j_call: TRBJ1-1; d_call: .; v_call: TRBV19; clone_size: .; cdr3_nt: TGTGCCAGTAGTAACCTCCAGGGTTGGGACACTGAAGCTTTCTTT; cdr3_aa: CASSNLQGWDTEAFF
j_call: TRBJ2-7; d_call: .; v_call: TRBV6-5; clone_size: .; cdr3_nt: TGTGCCAGCAGTTACGCATCCGGGGTGAGCTCCTACGAGCAGTACTTC; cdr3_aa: CASSYASGVSSYEQYF
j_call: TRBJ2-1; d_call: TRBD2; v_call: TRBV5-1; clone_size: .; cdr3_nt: TGCGCCAGCAGCTTGGGACTAGCGGAATACAATGAGCAGTTCTTC; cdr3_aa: CASSLGLAEYNEQFF
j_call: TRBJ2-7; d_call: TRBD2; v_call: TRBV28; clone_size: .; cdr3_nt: TGTGCCAGCAGTTTTGTGGCCAGCTCGACTAGCGGGAGGTTCTACGAGCAGTACTTC; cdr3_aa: CASSFVASSTSGRFYEQYF
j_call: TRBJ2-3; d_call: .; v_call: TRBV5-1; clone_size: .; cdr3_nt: TGCGCCAGCAGCTTTGGTTCTACAGGATTCACAGATACGCAGTATTTT; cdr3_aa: CASSFGSTGFTDTQYF
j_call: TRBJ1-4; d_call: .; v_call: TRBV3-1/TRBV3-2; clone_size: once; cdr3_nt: TGTGCCAGCAGCCAAGGTCCCGCAACTAATGAAAAACTGTTTTTT; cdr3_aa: CASSQGPATNEKLFF
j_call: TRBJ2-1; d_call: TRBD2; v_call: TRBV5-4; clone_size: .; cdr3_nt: TGTGCCAGCAGCTTGGAGTTAGCGGGTAACAATGAGCAGTTCTTC; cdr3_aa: CASSLELAGNNEQFF
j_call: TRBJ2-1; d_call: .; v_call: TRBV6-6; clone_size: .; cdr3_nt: TGTGCCAGCAGTGTCGGAGCGGCCGGAAACAATGAGCAGTTCTTC; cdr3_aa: CASSVGAAGNNEQFF
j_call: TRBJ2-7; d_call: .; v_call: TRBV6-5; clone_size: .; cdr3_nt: TGTGCCAGCAGATCCCCAGGGATCTACTCCTACGAGCAGTACTTC; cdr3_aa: CASRSPGIYSYEQYF
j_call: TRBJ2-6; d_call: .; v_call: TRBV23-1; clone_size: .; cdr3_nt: TGCGCCAGCAGTCGTAGTAGCTTCTCTGGGGCCAACGTCCTGACTTTC; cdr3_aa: CASSRSSFSGANVLTF
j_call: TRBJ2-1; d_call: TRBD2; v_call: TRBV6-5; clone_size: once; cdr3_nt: TGTGCCAGCATAGGACTAGCGGGGGGGGGCAATGAGCAGTTCTTC; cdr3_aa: CASIGLAGGGNEQFF
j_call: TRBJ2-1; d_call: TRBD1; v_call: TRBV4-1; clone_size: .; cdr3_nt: TGCGCCAGCAGCCAAGAGTCCGACAGGGGAACCTACAATGAGCAGTTCTTC; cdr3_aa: CASSQESDRGTYNEQFF
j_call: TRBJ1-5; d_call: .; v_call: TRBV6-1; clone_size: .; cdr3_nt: TGTGCCAGCAGTGATCAACCGGGGGGCAATCAGCCCCAGCATTTT; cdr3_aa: CASSDQPGGNQPQHF
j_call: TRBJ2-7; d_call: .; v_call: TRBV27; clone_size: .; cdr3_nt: TGTGCCAGCAGTTCTTACAGGTCTTACTACGAGCAGTACTTC; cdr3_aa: CASSSYRSYYEQYF
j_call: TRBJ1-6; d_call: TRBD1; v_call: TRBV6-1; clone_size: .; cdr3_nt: TGTGCCAGCAGTGACCGGGACAGGCTTCAGAGCTCCTATAATTCACCCCTCCACTTT; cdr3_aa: CASSDRDRLQSSYNSPLHF
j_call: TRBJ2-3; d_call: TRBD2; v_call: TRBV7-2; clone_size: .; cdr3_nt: TGTGCCAGCAGCTTAGTCGGGGGGTCCACAGATACGCAGTATTTT; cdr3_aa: CASSLVGGSTDTQYF
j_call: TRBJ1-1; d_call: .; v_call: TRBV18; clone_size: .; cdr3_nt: TGTGCCAGCTCACCATTTGGGGCAGGAGTGAACACTGAAGCTTTCTTT; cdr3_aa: CASSPFGAGVNTEAFF
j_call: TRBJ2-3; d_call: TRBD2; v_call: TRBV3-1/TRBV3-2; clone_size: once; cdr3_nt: TGTGCCAGCAGCCGATCCGGGACTAGCGGGAGTTGGACGCAGTATTTT; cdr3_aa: CASSRSGTSGSWTQYF
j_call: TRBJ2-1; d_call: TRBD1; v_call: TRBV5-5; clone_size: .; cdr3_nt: TGTGCCAGCAGCGGCCTACAGGGGTCCCACAATGAGCAGTTCTTC; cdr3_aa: CASSGLQGSHNEQFF